This section outlines one T cell receptor (beta chain) sequence together with its context. Germline CDR1 KGHDR, CDR2 SFDVKD. There are 13 residues in the CDR3. V trimming: 7 bases; J trimming: 6 bases; junction bases outside the gene matches: 2. This specimen belongs to a study of blood T cell repertoires in COVID-19. Study summary: The analysed material was cDNA or gDNA that came from T cells, B-cell-depleted T cells, or PBMCs.

Original analysis: Using reference gene primer amplification, nucleated cell counts were estimated. Assay used: immunoSEQ multiplex PCR; TCRdb lists only in-frame clones, some missing. That table supplies the V and J calls and clone size; D and trimming were determined from the DNA. The top ten hold approximately 9.4% of the sample, which has just over 300,000 clones, 89% seen once. Enrollees, 18 to 89 years old, lived in fewer than 25 US areas. This clonotype was obtained from a woman aged 40 to 50 who had recovered from COVID-19. The sequenced sample consisted of PBMCs or T cells enriched from blood (not recorded which). The rearrangement links TRBV24-1 to TRBJ2-1, with TRBD2 matching over 10 bases. CDR3 in DNA: TGTGCCACCAGGGCTAGCGGGAGCAATGAGCAGTTCTTC. Translation gives CATRASGSNEQFF.